This T cell receptor beta chain is from a study of shared clonotypes between healthy human individuals (dated by TCRdb to 2018 to 2020). Describing the broader study: The cohort comprised a couple of women and a few men aged 18 to 49 years. Blood TCR repertoires of about 5 healthy adults were deeply sequenced to estimate repertoire size and the extent of clonotype sharing between individuals. Different laboratories and diverse techniques were used to prepare libraries and sequence TCR repertoires, to increase sequencing depth and limit assay-specific biases. Leukapheresis yielded between about 0.85 and 10 billion PBMCs per donor.

The donors were healthy, HIV-negative adults with no recently reported acute infections or vaccinations. Every donor was a Caucasian adult living in Nashville, Tennessee, USA. For unsorted samples, 90 million or so PBMCs were counted and genomic DNA was extracted with the QIAamp DNA Blood Mini kit. After blood collection by leukapheresis, PBMCs were isolated using Ficoll-Histopaque density gradient centrifugation and then cryopreserved in the vapor phase of liquid nitrogen. Via the germline V gene (reference sequence), CDR1 is GTSNPN and CDR2 SVGIG. From V the trimming removes 1 base and from J it removes 6 bases, while the gene matches leave 6 bases of the junction unaccounted for. The CDR3 sequence holds 13 residues, the cysteine and phenylalanine included. Left in the record is the CDR3 DNA by itself, 39 bases read in frame from the first base. Using the deep immunoSEQ assay, multiplex PCR amplified TCR CDR3 regions from genomic DNA. Genomic DNA extracted from each cell subset was distributed evenly over all wells of several immunoSEQ 96-well plates, and each plate served as one replicate. For unsorted PBMC, roughly 0.3 ug of genomic DNA, equivalent to roughly 30,000 T cell genomes, went into each replicate PCR. Genomic DNA from unsorted PBMC was sequenced over ten immunoSEQ deep assay plates. The purified libraries were quantified using a Qubit 3.0 fluorometer, sized with a Bioanalyzer 2100, and then quantified again using the KAPA Library Quantification kit. Every immunoSEQ 96-well plate was sequenced on a dedicated single-read 150-cycle Illumina NextSeq 550 flow cell. The paper's processing steps were these. Because the immunoSEQ output held only junctional sequences and lacked quality scores, the filtering could not match the filtering applied to full-length reads. To assign V/J genes and CDR3, sequences were annotated using PyIR, a Python wrapper for IgBLAST v1.9, with IMGT germline references. Any read was removed if the V/J assignment was weak (E-value above 1e-6), the CDR3 was missing, or the read contained stop codons, out-of-frame junctions, or ambiguous translated residues. V3J clonotypes were defined as sequences sharing an identical inferred V gene, J gene, and CDR3 amino acid sequence. To compute the percentage overlap between repertoires, the number of shared unique clonotypes was divided by the size of the smaller repertoire. Richness of each repertoire was evaluated using RTK rarefaction, the Chao1 estimator, and Recon v2.1 estimates of unobserved clonotypes. TCRdb took over this immuneACCESS table, retaining in-frame rearrangements with V and J assigned. Such tables are incomplete; in checked studies, under half of the missing clones stem from an unresolved V gene, and the remainder is unexplained. V and J calls and clone size are copied from that table; D and trimming were computed from the DNA. For this sample there are about 490,000 clones; around 85% appear just once. 12% of the sample is held by the ten biggest clonotypes.

Only one count was recorded for this clone. Its specific antigen is unknown. No qualities accompany the bases; no much larger clone lies one base away. Overall results and qualifications from the work: Pairwise subsampling indicated that sequencing depth was expected to affect the degree of clonotype sharing among donors. Sampling was restricted to blood, and TCR repertoires in tissue are likely to differ from TCR repertoires in blood. Because the study included only a small number of donors, the genetic and exposure-history diversity represented was limited.

This chain joins TRBV30 to TRBJ2-7, with TRBD2 matching 7 junction bases. The receptor's source is a woman between 40 and 55 years old in good health. Some clones in this sample may be carry-over from other donors' samples. The sequencing sample was made of PBMCs. The bases are TGTGCCTGGAGTGCACGGGGAGGGAGCGAGCAGTACTTC. It translates as CAWSARGGSEQYF.